This TCR beta chain is from a study of T-cell reconstitution after alpha-beta-depleted transplantation in children. Molecular barcoding with unique molecular identifiers was used for the TCRbeta library. TCRdb re-analysed the PCR reads in MiXCR, keeping a single row per CDR3 protein. Of approximately 300,000 distinct CDR3 sequences listed, 9.5% to 13% were seen once; the top ten hold approximately 7.6%. The V gene lost 7 bases and the J gene lost 6 bases, with 9 bases spanning the gap. Germline lookup yields CDR1 SEHNR and CDR2 FQNEAQ (reference sequence). The CDR3 runs to 11 residues. This clonotype was recorded a few times.

This clonotype was sampled from a boy in the first two years of life with acute myeloid leukemia, due to receive a stem cell transplant. The material sequenced was PBMCs, taken before TCRalphabeta/CD19-depleted stem cell transplant. The chain couples TRBV7-9 to TRBJ1-1, with D possibly being TRBD1 (5 bases). CDR3 nucleotides: TGTGCCAGCAAGGAGGGACCTGAAGCTTTCTTT. This encodes CASKEGPEAFF.